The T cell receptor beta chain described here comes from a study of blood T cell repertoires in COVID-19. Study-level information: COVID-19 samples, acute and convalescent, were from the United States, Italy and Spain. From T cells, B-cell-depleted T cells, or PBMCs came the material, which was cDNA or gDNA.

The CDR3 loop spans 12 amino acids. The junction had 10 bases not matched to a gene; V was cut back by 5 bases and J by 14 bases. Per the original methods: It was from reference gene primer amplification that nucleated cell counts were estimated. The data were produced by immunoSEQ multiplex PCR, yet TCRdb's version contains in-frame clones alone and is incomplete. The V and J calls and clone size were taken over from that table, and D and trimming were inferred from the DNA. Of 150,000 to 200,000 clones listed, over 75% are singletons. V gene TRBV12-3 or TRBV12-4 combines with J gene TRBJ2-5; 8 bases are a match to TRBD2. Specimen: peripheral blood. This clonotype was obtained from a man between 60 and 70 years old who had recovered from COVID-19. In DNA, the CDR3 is TGTGCCAGCAGTGAACCGGAGCGGGGGTTATACTTC. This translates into CASSEPERGLYF.